These 6 T cell receptor beta chains were sequenced from one sample in a study of T-cell memory formation after mild COVID-19. TCRdb reprocessed the 5' RACE reads with MiXCR, giving one entry per CDR3 protein. The table has 65,000 to 95,000 distinct CDR3 sequences, roughly 13% seen once. The sample comprised PBMCs or a T cell subset sorted from them (not recorded which). The receptors shown here come from a man in his late teens or twenties who had mild COVID-19 (a few samples of this study predate the infection). Cell type and time point are not known.

In this sample, this clonotype turned up a few times. The chain uses TRBV3-1 and TRBJ2-7; 7 positions match TRBD1. The CDR3 length is 15 residues. Germline CDR1 is LGHDT and CDR2 is YNNKEL (reference sequence). Trimming cost V 6 bases and J 3 bases; bases outside gene matches: 11. CDR3 nucleotide sequence: TGTGCCAGCAGTCGCATCGACAGGGCCCTCTACGAGCAGTACTTC. The encoded protein is CASSRIDRALYEQYF.

This clonotype was seen only a few times. V gene TRBV6-6 combines with J gene TRBJ1-1; the D gene is possibly TRBD1 (6 bases). From germline, CDR1 is MNHNY and CDR2 SVGAGI (reference sequence). CDR3 length: 15 residues. The germline V and J ends were trimmed by 9 bases and 3 bases, with 20 bases remaining between them. The CDR3 here is CARRGGNDMDTEAFF. CDR3 nucleotide sequence: TGTGCCAGACGAGGGGGGAACGATATGGACACTGAAGCTTTCTTT.

The rearrangement links TRBV2 to TRBJ2-2; D is tentatively TRBD1 or TRBD2 (5 bases each). The CDR3 is 14 amino acids. V was pared by 5 bases and J by 5 bases, with 12 bases between. Germline CDR1 reads SNHLY; CDR2 reads FYNNEI. CDR3 nucleotide sequence: TGTGCCAGCAGTACGCCGGGGCTAACCGGGGAGCTGTTTTTT. It translates to CASSTPGLTGELFF.

This clonotype came up a few times. The J gene is TRBJ2-3, the V gene TRBV5-1; 9 bases align to TRBD2. Per the germline V gene, CDR1 is SGHRS and CDR2 is YFSETQ. The CDR3 totals 17 residues. V lost 4 bases to trimming and J lost 2 bases; unmatched junction nucleotides: 11. The CDR3 loop is CASSVELAGTVTDTQYF. The CDR3 DNA reads TGCGCCAGCAGCGTCGAACTAGCGGGCACCGTCACAGATACGCAGTATTTT.

This clonotype was observed a handful of times. V is TRBV20-1 and J is TRBJ2-1; no definite D call. This CDR3 is 15 amino acids long. The germline V and J ends were trimmed by 0 bases and 7 bases, with 16 bases remaining between them. Germline V CDR1 and CDR2: DFQATT, SNEGSKA (reference sequence). In DNA form, the CDR3 reads TGCAGTGCTAGAGATAGTAGTGACCCGTCAAATGAGCAGTTCTTC. Translation: CSARDSSDPSNEQFF.

This clonotype has at least ten counts. The rearrangement joins TRBV7-8 to TRBJ1-6; D is unclear. Germline lookup yields CDR1 SGHVS and CDR2 FQNEAQ. V was cut by 1 base and J by 9 bases, with 7 bases left in between. This CDR3 has 13 amino acids. The CDR3: CASSLGAASPLHF. As DNA, the CDR3 is TGTGCCAGCAGCTTAGGGGCGGCTTCACCCCTCCACTTT.